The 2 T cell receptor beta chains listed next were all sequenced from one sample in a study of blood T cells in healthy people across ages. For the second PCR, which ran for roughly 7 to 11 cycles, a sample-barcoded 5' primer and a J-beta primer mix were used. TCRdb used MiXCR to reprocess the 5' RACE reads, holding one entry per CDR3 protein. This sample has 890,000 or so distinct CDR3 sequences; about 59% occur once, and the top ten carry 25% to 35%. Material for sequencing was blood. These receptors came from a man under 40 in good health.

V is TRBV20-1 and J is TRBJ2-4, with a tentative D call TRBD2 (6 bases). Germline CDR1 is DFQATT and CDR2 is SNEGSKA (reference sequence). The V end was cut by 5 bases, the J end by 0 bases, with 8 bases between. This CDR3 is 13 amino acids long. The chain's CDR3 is CSAPGVAKNIQYF. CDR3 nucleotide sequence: TGCAGTGCTCCGGGGGTAGCCAAAAACATTCAGTACTTC.

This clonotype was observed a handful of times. Here the CDR3 DNA reads TGCGCCAGCAGCTTGGGGTCAGGTACGGGGTACGAGCAGTACTTC. The encoded protein is CASSLGSGTGYEQYF. The rearrangement joins TRBV5-1 to TRBJ2-7; D might be TRBD2 (5 bases). Trimming took off 0 bases at V and 4 bases at J, with 14 bases between the two ends. The CDR3 consists of 15 residues. Per germline, CDR1 SGHRS and CDR2 YFSETQ.